Listed below are T cell receptor beta chains from one sample, sequenced in a study of Ad26.COV2.S vaccination and SARS-CoV-2 variants. Clones were read by immunoSEQ multiplex PCR, and TCRdb kept only the in-frame ones, dropping some. The sample yields approximately 450,000 clones, 80% to 95% seen once. The source was peripheral blood, collected in a trial of Ad26.COV2.S vaccine versus placebo. All receptors derive from a person aged 18-60 years who received the Ad26.COV2.S COVID-19 vaccine or a placebo. Each CDR3 is given with its conserved first and last residue. The D gene is left open where the match is weak. The size field is filled for only some rows; it gives once, few, many or a size class.

clone_size: -
j_call: TRBJ2-6
v_call: TRBV19
d_call: -
cdr3_aa: CASSNLGTGPAGANVLTF
cdr3_nt: TGTGCCAGTAGTAATCTCGGTACAGGGCCTGCTGGGGCCAACGTCCTGACTTTC

clone_size: once
j_call: TRBJ1-1
v_call: TRBV11-2
d_call: -
cdr3_aa: CASSLSGSTEAFF
cdr3_nt: TGTGCCAGCAGCTTATCGGGGAGCACTGAAGCTTTCTTT

clone_size: -
j_call: TRBJ1-2
v_call: TRBV28
d_call: -
cdr3_aa: CASSDQQGFGGYTF
cdr3_nt: TGTGCCAGCAGTGATCAACAGGGATTCGGGGGCTACACCTTC

clone_size: few
j_call: TRBJ1-5
v_call: TRBV28
d_call: -
cdr3_aa: CASSFNQPQHF
cdr3_nt: TGTGCCAGCAGTTTCAATCAGCCCCAGCATTTT

clone_size: -
j_call: TRBJ2-2
v_call: TRBV11-2
d_call: -
cdr3_aa: CASSLRGGMNTGELFF
cdr3_nt: TGTGCCAGCAGCTTACGAGGCGGGATGAACACCGGGGAGCTGTTTTTT

clone_size: -
j_call: TRBJ2-1
v_call: TRBV9
d_call: TRBD2
cdr3_aa: CASNKGTSGRDNEQFF
cdr3_nt: TGTGCCAGCAACAAGGGAACTAGCGGGAGGGACAATGAGCAGTTCTTC

clone_size: -
j_call: TRBJ2-1
v_call: TRBV5-4
d_call: TRBD2
cdr3_aa: CASSVGLAGDGAEQFF
cdr3_nt: TGTGCCAGCAGCGTGGGACTAGCGGGAGATGGGGCTGAGCAGTTCTTC

clone_size: -
j_call: TRBJ2-5
v_call: TRBV5-1
d_call: TRBD2
cdr3_aa: CASTSLAGGPGETQYF
cdr3_nt: TGCGCCAGCACGTCCTTAGCGGGAGGGCCCGGAGAGACCCAGTACTTC

clone_size: -
j_call: TRBJ2-7
v_call: TRBV4-3
d_call: TRBD1
cdr3_aa: CASSQDRQGDYEQYF
cdr3_nt: TGCGCCAGCAGCCAAGATAGACAGGGGGATTACGAGCAGTACTTC

clone_size: -
j_call: TRBJ2-1
v_call: TRBV29-1
d_call: -
cdr3_aa: CSVEDGGLEQFF
cdr3_nt: TGCAGCGTTGAAGATGGAGGGTTGGAACAGTTCTTC